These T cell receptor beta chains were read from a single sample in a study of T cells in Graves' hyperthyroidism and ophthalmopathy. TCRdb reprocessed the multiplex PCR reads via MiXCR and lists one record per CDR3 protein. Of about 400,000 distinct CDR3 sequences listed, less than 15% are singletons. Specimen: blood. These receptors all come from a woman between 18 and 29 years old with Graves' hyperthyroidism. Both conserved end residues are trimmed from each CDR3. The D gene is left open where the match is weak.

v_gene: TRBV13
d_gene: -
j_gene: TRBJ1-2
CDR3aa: ASSSSGTGGLGGYT

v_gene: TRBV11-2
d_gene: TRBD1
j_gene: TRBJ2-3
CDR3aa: ASSLPDRAADTQY

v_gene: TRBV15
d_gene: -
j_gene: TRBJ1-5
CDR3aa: ATSRENAGTYAGNQPQH

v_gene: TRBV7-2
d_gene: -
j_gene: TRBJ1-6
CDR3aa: ASSLEVAPDSPLH

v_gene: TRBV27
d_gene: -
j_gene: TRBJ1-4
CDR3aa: ASIDRPEKLF

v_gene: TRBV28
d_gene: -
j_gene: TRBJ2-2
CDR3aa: ASSLSRFAGELF

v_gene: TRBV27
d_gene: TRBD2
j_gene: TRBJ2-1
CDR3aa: ASSFLPSGRGLEQF

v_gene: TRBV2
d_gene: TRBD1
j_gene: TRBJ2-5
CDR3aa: ASSHRGGETQY

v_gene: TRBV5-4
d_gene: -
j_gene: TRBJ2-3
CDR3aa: ASSLFGRGDTQY

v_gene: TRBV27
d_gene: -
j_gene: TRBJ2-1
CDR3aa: ASSPPFVNEQF

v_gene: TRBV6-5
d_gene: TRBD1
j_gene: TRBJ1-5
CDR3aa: ASSYGTGGENQPQH

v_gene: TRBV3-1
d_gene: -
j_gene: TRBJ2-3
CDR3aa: ASSRESDTQY

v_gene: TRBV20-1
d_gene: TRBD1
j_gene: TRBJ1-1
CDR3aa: RLRDRGDEAF

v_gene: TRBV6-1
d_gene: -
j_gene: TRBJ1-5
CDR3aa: ASSQNTDQPQH

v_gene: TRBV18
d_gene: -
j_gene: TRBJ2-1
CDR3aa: ASSPTPGSEQF

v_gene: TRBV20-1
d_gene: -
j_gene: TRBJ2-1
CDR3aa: SARLWLNNEQF

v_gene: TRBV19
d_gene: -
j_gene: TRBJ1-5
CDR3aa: ASSSRDTPSNQPQH

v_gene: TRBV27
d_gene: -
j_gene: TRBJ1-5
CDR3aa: ASSPPGRDQPQH

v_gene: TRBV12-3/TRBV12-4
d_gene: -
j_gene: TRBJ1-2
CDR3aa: ASSPTLDYGYT

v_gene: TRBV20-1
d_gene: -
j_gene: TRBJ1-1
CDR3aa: SASTGTATEAF

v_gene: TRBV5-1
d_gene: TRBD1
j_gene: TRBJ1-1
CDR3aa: ASRRTGESEAF

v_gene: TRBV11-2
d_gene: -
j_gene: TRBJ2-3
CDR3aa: ASSLDWAGYTDTQY

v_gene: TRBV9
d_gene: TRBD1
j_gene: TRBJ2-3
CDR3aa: ASSEEMTGITDTQY

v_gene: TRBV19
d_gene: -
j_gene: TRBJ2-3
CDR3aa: ASRVRGNTDTQY

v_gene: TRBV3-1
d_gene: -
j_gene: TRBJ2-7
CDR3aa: ASSQQGLSGEQY

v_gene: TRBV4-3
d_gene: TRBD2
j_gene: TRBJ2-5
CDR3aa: ASSQEAGGGRETQY

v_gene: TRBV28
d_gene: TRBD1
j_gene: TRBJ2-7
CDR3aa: ASRSSGTDSYEQY